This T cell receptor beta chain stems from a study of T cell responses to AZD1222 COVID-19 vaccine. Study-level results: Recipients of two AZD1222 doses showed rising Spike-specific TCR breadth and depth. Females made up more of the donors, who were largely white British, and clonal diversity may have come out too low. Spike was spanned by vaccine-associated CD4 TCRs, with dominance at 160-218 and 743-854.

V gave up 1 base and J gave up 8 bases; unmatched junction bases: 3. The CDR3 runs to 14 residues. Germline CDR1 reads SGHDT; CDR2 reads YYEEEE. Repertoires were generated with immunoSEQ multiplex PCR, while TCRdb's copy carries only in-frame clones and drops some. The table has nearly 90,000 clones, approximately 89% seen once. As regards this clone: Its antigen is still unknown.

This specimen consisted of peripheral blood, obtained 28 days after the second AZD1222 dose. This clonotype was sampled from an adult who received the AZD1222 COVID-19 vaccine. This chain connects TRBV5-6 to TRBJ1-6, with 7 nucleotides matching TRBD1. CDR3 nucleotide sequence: TGTGCCAGCAGCTTGAACAGGGGCGATTCACCCCTCCACTTT. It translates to CASSLNRGDSPLHF. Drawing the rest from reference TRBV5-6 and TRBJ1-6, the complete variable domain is DAGVTQSPTHLIKTRGQQVTLRCSPKSGHDTVSWYQQALGQGPQFIFQYYEEEERQRGNFPDRFSGHQFPNYSSELNVNALLLGDSALYLCASSLNRGDSPLHFGNGTRLTVT.